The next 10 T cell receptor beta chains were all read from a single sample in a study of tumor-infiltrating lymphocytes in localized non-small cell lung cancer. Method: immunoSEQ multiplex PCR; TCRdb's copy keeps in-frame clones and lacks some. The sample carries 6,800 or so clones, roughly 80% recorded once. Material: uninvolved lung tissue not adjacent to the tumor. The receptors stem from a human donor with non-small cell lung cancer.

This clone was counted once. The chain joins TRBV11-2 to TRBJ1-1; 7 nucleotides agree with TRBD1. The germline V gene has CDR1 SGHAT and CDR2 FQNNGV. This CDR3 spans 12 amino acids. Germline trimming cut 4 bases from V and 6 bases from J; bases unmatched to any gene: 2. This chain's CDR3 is CASSWQGAEAFF. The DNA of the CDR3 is TGTGCCAGCAGCTGGCAGGGGGCTGAAGCTTTCTTT. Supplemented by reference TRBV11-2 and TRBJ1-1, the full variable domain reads EAGVAQSPRYKIIEKRQSVAFWCNPISGHATLYWYQQILGQGPKLLIQFQNNGVVDDSQLPKDRFSAERLKGVDSTLKIQPAKLEDSAVYLCASSWQGAEAFFGQGTRLTVV.

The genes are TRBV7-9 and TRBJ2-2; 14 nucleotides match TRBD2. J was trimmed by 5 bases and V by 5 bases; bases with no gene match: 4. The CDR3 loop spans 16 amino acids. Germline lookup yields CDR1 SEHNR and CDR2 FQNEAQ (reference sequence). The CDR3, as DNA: TGTGCCAGCAGCCCCGGGACTAGCGGGAGAACCGGGGAGCTGTTTTTT. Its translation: CASSPGTSGRTGELFF. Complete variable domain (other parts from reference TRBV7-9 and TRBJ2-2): DTGVSQNPRHKITKRGQNVTFRCDPISEHNRLYWYRQTLGQGPEFLTYFQNEAQLEKSRLLSDRFSAERPKGSFSTLEIQRTEQGDSAMYLCASSPGTSGRTGELFFGEGSRLTVL.

The DNA for the CDR3 is TGTGCCAGTAGTACCCCGGGGACAGGGGGCACAGATACGCAGTATTTT. It is translated as CASSTPGTGGTDTQYF. The J gene is TRBJ2-3, the V gene TRBV19; 10 bases match TRBD1. The CDR3 is 16 amino acids. Germline V gene data show CDR1 as LNHDA and CDR2 as SQIVND (reference sequence). Germline trimming cut 4 bases from V and 1 base from J; bases unmatched to any gene: 5. The variable domain in full, completed from reference TRBV19 and TRBJ2-3, reads DGGITQSPKYLFRKEGQNVTLSCEQNLNHDAMYWYRQDPGQGLRLIYYSQIVNDFQKGDIAEGYSVSREKKESFPLTVTSAQKNPTAFYLCASSTPGTGGTDTQYFGPGTRLTVL.

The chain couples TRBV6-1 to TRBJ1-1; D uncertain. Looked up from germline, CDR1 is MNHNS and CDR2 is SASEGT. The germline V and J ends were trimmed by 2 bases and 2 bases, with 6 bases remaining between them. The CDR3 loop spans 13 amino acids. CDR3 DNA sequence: TGTGCCAGCAGTGAATTCAAAAACACTGAAGCTTTCTTT. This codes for CASSEFKNTEAFF.

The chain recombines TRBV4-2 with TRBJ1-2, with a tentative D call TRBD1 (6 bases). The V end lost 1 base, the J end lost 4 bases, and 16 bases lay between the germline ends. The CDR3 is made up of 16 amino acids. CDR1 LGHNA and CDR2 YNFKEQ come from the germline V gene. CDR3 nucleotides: TGTGCCAGCAGCCAAGCGGACTCGACAGGCACCTATGGCTACACCTTC. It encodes CASSQADSTGTYGYTF.

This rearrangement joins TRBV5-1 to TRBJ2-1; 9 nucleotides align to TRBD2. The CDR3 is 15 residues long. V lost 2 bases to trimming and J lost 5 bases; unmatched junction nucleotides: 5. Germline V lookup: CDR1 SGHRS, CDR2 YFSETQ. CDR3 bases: TGCGCCAGCAGCTTCCTAGCGGGAACGGACAATGAGCAGTTCTTC. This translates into CASSFLAGTDNEQFF.

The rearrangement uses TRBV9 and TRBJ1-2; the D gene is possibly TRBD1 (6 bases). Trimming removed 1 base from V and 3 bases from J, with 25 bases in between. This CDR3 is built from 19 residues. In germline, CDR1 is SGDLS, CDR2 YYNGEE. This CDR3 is CASSVSGLLTSRGDYGYTF. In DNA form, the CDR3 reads TGTGCCAGCAGCGTATCAGGGCTGTTGACGTCCAGGGGAGACTATGGCTACACCTTC.

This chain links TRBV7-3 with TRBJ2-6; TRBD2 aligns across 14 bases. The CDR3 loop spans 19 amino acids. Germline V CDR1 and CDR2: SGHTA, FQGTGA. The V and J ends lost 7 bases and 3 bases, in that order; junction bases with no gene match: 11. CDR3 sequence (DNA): TGTGCCAGCACTAGGCCGGGACTAGCGGGAGCGGATGGGGCCAACGTCCTGACTTTC. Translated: CASTRPGLAGADGANVLTF.

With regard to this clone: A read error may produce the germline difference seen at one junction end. The CDR3 DNA is TGTGCCAGCAACCAACTAGCGGGAGTCGATGAGCAGTTCTTC. Its protein is CASNQLAGVDEQFF. The chain employs TRBV16 and TRBJ2-1, with 11 bases fitting TRBD2. The CDR3 runs to 14 residues. The germline V gene encodes CDR1 KGHSY and CDR2 FQNENV.

The CDR3 is CASSRLAGAYEQYF. CDR3 nucleotide sequence: TGTGCCAGCAGCCGACTAGCGGGAGCCTACGAGCAGTACTTC. The chain is built from TRBV28 and TRBJ2-7, with TRBD2 identical over 12 bases. Trimming removed 6 bases from V and 2 bases from J; junction bases left unmatched: 2. In germline, CDR1 is MDHEN, CDR2 SYDVKM. The CDR3 consists of 14 residues.